The TCR beta chain described here comes from a study of cytomegalovirus exposure and HLA in healthy donors. In the case of this clone: Its antigen is currently unknown.

Study-wide findings and caveats: Rarity characterized most TCR sequences, yet some public TCRs appeared in many donors.

With 2 bases clipped from V and 1 base from J, the junction kept 10 bases outside the gene matches. Germline V lookup: CDR1 SGHRS, CDR2 YFSETQ. The CDR3 length is 17 residues. This PCR relied on a set of 60 Vbeta primers and 13 Jbeta primers. The assay was immunoSEQ multiplex PCR, and TCRdb's table has in-frame clones only and misses some. The repertoire holds 150,000 to 200,000 clones, 65% to 70% seen once, with 4.5% in the top ten. Donors counted as nominally healthy when sampled, yet unrecorded immune exposures were likely. The chain has TRBV5-1 and TRBJ2-5; 8 bases line up with TRBD2. The specimen was PBMCs. The sequence was obtained from a woman aged 18-30 years in good health and CMV-seropositive. The CDR3 DNA reads TGCGCCAGCAGCTTTGGAGGGAGTCGGGGGGGCCAAGAGACCCAGTACTTC. Translating it yields CASSFGGSRGGQETQYF.